Listed here is a single T cell receptor beta chain. Its antigen is still unknown. The data are from a study of T cell responses to AZD1222 COVID-19 vaccine. The table came from immunoSEQ multiplex PCR; TCRdb's copy has only in-frame clones and leaves some out. Of around 140,000 clones in the sample, 80% to 95% were seen once. Study-level points and caveats: White British ancestry dominated among donors, who included more females, and clonal diversity was possibly underestimated. Dominant at 160-218 and 743-854, vaccine-associated CD4 TCRs also spanned spike.

The CDR3 has 12 amino acids. Trimming stripped 6 bases from V and 5 bases from J, with 10 bases between. CDR1 and CDR2 from the germline V gene are MDHEN and SYDVKM. This sample comprised peripheral blood, obtained 28 days after the second AZD1222 dose. This sequence was found in an adult who received the AZD1222 COVID-19 vaccine. The rearrangement joins TRBV28 to TRBJ1-1; D may be TRBD1 (5 bases). The CDR3 nucleotides are TGTGCCAGCAGGGCCGGGGGGACTGAAGCTTTCTTT. Residues: CASRAGGTEAFF.